This TCR beta chain was sequenced in a study of T cells in localized non-small cell lung cancer. Study-wide results and caveats: Paired adjacent lung recovered a median about 61 of the top 100 tumor clones. Only one tumor region was sequenced, so heterogeneity remains possible. Longer overall survival was linked to higher blood T cell density. Uninvolved nearby lung showed the greatest T cell clonality, exceeding that found in tumor.

Trimming cost V 0 bases and J 0 bases, with 8 bases left between them. CDR3 size: 14 residues. Germline V lookup: CDR1 GTSNPN, CDR2 SVGIG (reference sequence). Assay: immunoSEQ multiplex PCR; the TCRdb copy retains only in-frame clones and omits some. The sample consists of approximately 45,000 clones, under 90% of them appearing once. As concerns this clone: No antigen is known for it.

Sample: peripheral blood mononuclear cells, taken before any cancer treatment. The chain joins TRBV30 to TRBJ1-2; a weak D match, TRBD1 (5 bases). The clonotype was recovered from a man aged 40 to 70 with stage III lung adenocarcinoma. CDR3 in amino acids: CAWSVQQANYGYTF. The CDR3 bases are TGTGCCTGGAGTGTACAACAGGCTAACTATGGCTACACCTTC. The variable domain in full, completed from reference TRBV30 and TRBJ1-2, reads SQTIHQWPATLVQPVGSPLSLECTVEGTSNPNLYWYRQAAGRGLQLLFYSVGIGQISSEVPQNLSASRPQDRQFILSSKKLLLSDSGFYLCAWSVQQANYGYTFGSGTRLTVV.